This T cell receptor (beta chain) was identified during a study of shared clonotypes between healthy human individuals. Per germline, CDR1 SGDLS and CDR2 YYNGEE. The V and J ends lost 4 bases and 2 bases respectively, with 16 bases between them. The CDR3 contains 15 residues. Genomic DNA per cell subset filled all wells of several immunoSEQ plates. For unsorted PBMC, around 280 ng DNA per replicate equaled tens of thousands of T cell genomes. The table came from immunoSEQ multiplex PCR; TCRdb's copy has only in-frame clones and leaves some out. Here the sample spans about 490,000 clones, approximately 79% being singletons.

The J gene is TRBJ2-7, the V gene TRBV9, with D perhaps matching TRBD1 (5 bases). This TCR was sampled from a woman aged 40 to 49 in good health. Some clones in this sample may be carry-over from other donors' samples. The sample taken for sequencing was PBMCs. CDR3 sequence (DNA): TGTGCCAGCAGCCCCTCACGGACATTCGCCTACGAGCAGTACTTC. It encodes CASSPSRTFAYEQYF.